Listed here are 13 T cell receptor beta chains from one sample, sequenced in a study of blood T cell repertoires in COVID-19. TCRdb's table, derived via immunoSEQ multiplex PCR, lists solely in-frame clones and lacks some. Among approximately 250,000 clones listed, around 88% were seen once. Sequenced sample: PBMCs or T cells enriched from blood (not recorded which). The receptors were sampled from a woman in her thirties or forties with acute COVID-19.

This chain joins TRBV10-1 and TRBJ2-2; 15 bases are shared with TRBD2. The CDR3 has 18 residues. Trimming at V came to 5 bases and at J to 2 bases, leaving 6 bases not matched to a gene. Germline V CDR1 and CDR2: WNHNN, SYGVQD (reference sequence). The CDR3, as DNA: TGCGCCAGCAGTCTTCGGACTAGCGGGAGGGGTAACACCGGGGAGCTGTTTTTT. Its translation is CASSLRTSGRGNTGELFF.

The chain is built from TRBV18 and TRBJ2-7; D may be TRBD2 (5 bases). V lost 3 bases to trimming and J lost 7 bases, with 7 bases between them. This CDR3 is 11 amino acids long. CDR1 and CDR2 (germline): KGHSH, LQKENI. CDR3 sequence reads: CASSPGEEQYF. Here the CDR3 DNA reads TGTGCCAGCTCACCCGGGGAAGAGCAGTACTTC.

This clone has only a few counts. The V call is TRBV6-5, the J call TRBJ1-5, with 7 bases matching TRBD1. Germline CDR1 is MNHEY and CDR2 is SVGAGI. The CDR3 is 14 amino acids. J gave up 4 bases and V 4 bases, and 4 bases lay outside the gene matches. CDR3 region: CASSSTGANQPQHF. DNA of the CDR3: TGTGCCAGCAGTTCCACAGGGGCGAATCAGCCCCAGCATTTT.

This chain links TRBV7-9 with TRBJ1-4; D unresolved. The V and J ends lost 2 bases and 0 bases respectively, with 10 bases between them. Germline-derived CDR1 and CDR2 are SEHNR and FQNEAQ (reference sequence). The CDR3 is 16 amino acids. As DNA, the CDR3 is TGTGCCAGCAGCTTACCGGGGTCGGCAACTAATGAAAAACTGTTTTTT. This codes for CASSLPGSATNEKLFF.

The gene calls are TRBV7-2 and TRBJ1-5; unclear D gene. The germline V gene encodes CDR1 SGHTA and CDR2 FQGNSA. This CDR3 contains 15 residues. V shed 3 bases and J shed 2 bases, with 11 bases lying between them. The CDR3 DNA reads as TGTGCCAGCAGCTTTCAAGGTCGGGGCAATCAGCCCCAGCATTTT. It encodes CASSFQGRGNQPQHF.

The chain carries TRBV20-1 and TRBJ1-2; D is ambiguous. The germline gives CDR1 DFQATT, CDR2 SNEGSKA (reference sequence). Trimming pared 0 bases from V and 5 bases from J, leaving 4 bases between. This CDR3 comprises 11 residues. CDR3 sequence (DNA): TGCAGTGCTAGAGATATGTATGGCTACACCTTC. It codes for CSARDMYGYTF.

The V and J genes are TRBV2 and TRBJ1-1, with D perhaps TRBD1 (6 bases). CDR1 and CDR2 from the germline V gene are SNHLY and FYNNEI. V lost 5 bases to trimming and J lost 5 bases, with 18 bases between them. The CDR3 has 15 residues. CDR3 protein: CASSTGPSGGTEAFF. The CDR3 nucleotides read TGTGCCAGCAGTACAGGGCCGTCGGGGGGGACTGAAGCTTTCTTT.

The J gene is TRBJ1-1, the V gene TRBV29-1; D gene unclear. The V end lost 6 bases, the J end lost 4 bases, and 12 bases lay between the germline ends. CDR1 SQVTM and CDR2 ANQGSEA come from the germline V gene. The CDR3 extends over 12 amino acids. The CDR3: CSVRAPGTEAFF. The CDR3 DNA is TGCAGCGTGCGGGCACCGGGCACTGAAGCTTTCTTT.

The CDR3 protein is CASSFDTGGVDYEQYF. Written as DNA, the CDR3 is TGTGCCAGCAGCTTTGATACAGGGGGCGTAGATTACGAGCAGTACTTC. The chain couples TRBV7-9 to TRBJ2-7; TRBD1 agrees at 9 bases. The CDR3 runs 16 residues. In germline, CDR1 is SEHNR, CDR2 FQNEAQ (reference sequence). The V and J ends lost 3 bases and 4 bases, in that order; junction bases with no gene match: 10.

This clone was observed a single time. The V and J genes are TRBV2 and TRBJ2-3, with a weak D call TRBD1 (5 bases). Looked up from germline, CDR1 is SNHLY and CDR2 is FYNNEI. CDR3 length equals 13 residues. The V and J ends lost 6 bases and 2 bases respectively, with 9 bases between them. The CDR3: CASRRGHTDTQYF. The CDR3 region has the DNA TGTGCCAGCAGAAGGGGTCACACAGATACGCAGTATTTT.

This clone was seen just once. This chain joins TRBV6-6 and TRBJ2-3; 11 positions agree with TRBD2. Germline assignment: CDR1 MNHNY and CDR2 SVGAGI (reference sequence). The CDR3 has 14 amino acids. With 7 bases clipped from V and 4 bases from J, the junction kept 4 bases outside the gene matches. CDR3 in amino acids: CASKTSGVSDTQYF. In DNA, the CDR3 is TGTGCCAGCAAGACTAGCGGGGTGTCAGATACGCAGTATTTT.

The chain combines TRBV7-2 with TRBJ2-3; D gene unclear. Trimming took off 5 bases at V and 0 bases at J, with 9 bases between the two ends. This CDR3 comprises 14 residues. Germline V CDR1 and CDR2: SGHTA, FQGNSA. CDR3 nucleotides: TGTGCCAGCAGCGTACGTAGAAGCACAGATACGCAGTATTTT. Residues: CASSVRRSTDTQYF. Supplemented by reference TRBV7-2 and TRBJ2-3, the full variable domain reads GAGVSQSPSNKVTEKGKDVELRCDPISGHTALYWYRQSLGQGLEFLIYFQGNSAPDKSGLPSDRFSAERTGGSVSTLTIQRTQQEDSAVYLCASSVRRSTDTQYFGPGTRLTVL.

This clone was counted only a few times. The J gene is TRBJ1-1, the V gene TRBV18, with 9 positions matching TRBD1. With 3 bases clipped from V and 8 bases from J, the junction kept 4 bases outside the gene matches. The germline V gene has CDR1 KGHSH and CDR2 LQKENI. CDR3 length equals 13 residues. In nucleotides, the CDR3 is TGTGCCAGCTCACCGGGGACAGGGCCCGAAGCTTTCTTT. It yields the protein CASSPGTGPEAFF.